This T cell receptor (beta chain) was retrieved from a study of post-analysis software for immune sequencing data (dated by TCRdb to between 2015 and 2016). With regard to the full study: Recorded disease courses included relapsing-remitting, secondary progressive and progressive-relapsing multiple sclerosis, with some patients lacking subtype annotation. The patient repertoires were set against 10 or so previously published healthy control repertoires from donors whose ages ranged from about 6 to 27 years. A subset of samples was prepared in parallel using single-end sample barcoding, then pooled and co-amplified after Illumina adapter ligation.

About this clonotype itself: Its target antigen remains unknown. No quality values exist for individual bases; no much larger clone is one base distant.

TCR beta repertoires were profiled from peripheral blood of roughly 13 young patients with multiple sclerosis to demonstrate the VDJtools post-analysis software. The multiple sclerosis patients were children and adolescents ranging in age from roughly 6 to 15 years. The CDR3 goes from the cysteine to the phenylalanine over 17 residues. Of the read, only the CDR3 DNA is kept; its 51 bases are in frame from base 1. CDR1 and CDR2, per the germline V gene, are SNHLY and FYNNEI. V loses 6 bases, J loses 7 bases, and the germline ends lie 25 bases apart. Libraries were made using PCR. For sequencing, an Illumina HiSeq 2500 was employed. Unique molecular identifiers were incorporated into TCR beta cDNA libraries to reduce PCR and sequencing biases. Some 500,000 cDNA molecules were obtained for every 1 to 10 million input T cells, so each molecule roughly corresponded to one T cell. The patient libraries were prepared and sequenced with the same protocol used for the earlier healthy control dataset. Within a given batch, samples were prepared together, multiplexed and sequenced on the same HiSeq lane. Regarding the original processing steps: Raw barcoded reads were processed with MIGEC, and single-read molecular identifier groups were discarded before consensus assembly and CDR3 extraction. VDJtools was used for post-analysis of the clonotype tables, with diversity normalized by down-sampling every dataset to the smallest sample size. In repertoire overlap clustering, CDR3 amino acid sequences, but not nucleotide sequences, were matched to correct batch-related cross-sample contamination. TCRdb passed the public sequencing reads through fastp at Q25 and MiXCR, retaining productive beta sequences. Every distinct CDR3 protein forms one entry, paired with its most common genes and DNA. The V and J calls and clone size come from TCRdb's table, not from the authors' own analysis. The sample yields approximately 630,000 distinct CDR3 sequences; roughly three fifths were counted once. The ten largest clones represent around 10% of the sample.

Study-wide conclusions, independent of this receptor: Strong co-clustering of samples prepared in the same batch was shown by direct clustering with F measure, prompting a batch-effect correction. Significantly higher frequencies in patients than in controls were found for about five TRBV segments, including TRBV5-6, TRBV5-1 and TRBV20-1. Compared with controls, multiple sclerosis patients had significantly lower normalized Chao1 diversity, a finding suggesting substantial peripheral T-cell clonal expansion. The control group was slightly older than the multiple sclerosis patient group.

The sequenced material came from blood. This clonotype was obtained from a girl aged 2-9 years with multiple sclerosis. The rearranged segments are TRBV2 and TRBJ2-1, with a weak D call of TRBD1 (6 bases match). CDR3 protein: CASSPRGKTMGLNEQFF. The sequenced DNA is TGTGCCAGCAGCCCCAGGGGTAAGACGATGGGGTTAAATGAGCAGTTCTTC.